Listed below are T cell receptor beta chains from one sample, sequenced in a study of T cell repertoires in cytomegalovirus infection. TCRdb reanalysed the reads using MiXCR and keeps one entry per CDR3 protein. The sample has about 770,000 distinct CDR3 sequences; just under 30% are singletons. The antigens of these receptors remain unknown. The sample here was cultured CD8+ T cells from PBMCs, taken from culture after CMV antigen stimulation. The origin of the receptors is a human donor in good health (CMV status not recorded). Some clones in this sample may be carry-over from other donors' samples. Each CDR3 is given with its conserved first and last residue. Each record gives: D gene, clone size, J gene, V gene, CDR3 DNA, CDR3 protein. D genes are given only for firm matches. The size field is filled for only some rows; it gives once, few, many or a size class.

>.|.|TRBJ1-1|TRBV7-6
TGTGCCAGCAGCTTAACCAGATCACCCACTGAAGCTTTCTTT
CASSLTRSPTEAFF
>.|few|TRBJ1-1|TRBV27
TGTGCCAGCAGTTTGAGCCAGAACCCGCTTGACACTGAAGCTTTCTTT
CASSLSQNPLDTEAFF
>.|.|TRBJ2-5|TRBV20-1
TGCAGTCTCGGCGTCCAAGAGACCCAGTACTTC
CSLGVQETQYF
>.|few|TRBJ2-1|TRBV19
TGTGCCAGTAGTATTATGAGGAACAATGAGCAGTTCTTC
CASSIMRNNEQFF
>.|.|TRBJ2-1|TRBV27
TGTGCCAGCAGTTTCGGACCGGCGAACAATGAGCAGTTCTTC
CASSFGPANNEQFF
>TRBD2|.|TRBJ2-1|TRBV19
TGTGCCAGTAGTATAGATCCTATACTAGCGGGGAGTGCCTACAATGAGCAGTTCTTC
CASSIDPILAGSAYNEQFF
>.|.|TRBJ1-3|TRBV7-3
TGTGCCAGCAGCCCCAACAACACCATATATTTT
CASSPNNTIYF
>TRBD1|few|TRBJ2-1|TRBV19
TGTGCCAGTAGGGACAGGGAAGGGGGGAATGAGCAGTTCTTC
CASRDREGGNEQFF
>TRBD1|.|TRBJ1-1|TRBV27
TGTGCCAGCAGCAAGGGACAGGGTCCGGGGACTGAAGCTTTCTTT
CASSKGQGPGTEAFF
>.|few|TRBJ2-3|TRBV12-3/TRBV12-4
TGTGCCAGCAGTACTTCTACCACAGATACGCAGTATTTT
CASSTSTTDTQYF
>.|few|TRBJ1-2|TRBV12-3/TRBV12-4
TGTGCCAGCAGTCCCCTCTGGGGGAGTGGCTACACCTTC
CASSPLWGSGYTF
>TRBD1|.|TRBJ1-1|TRBV7-8
TGTGCCAGCAGCTCCTTCCGGGACAGGTACACTGAAGCTTTCTTT
CASSSFRDRYTEAFF
>.|few|TRBJ1-5|TRBV6-2/TRBV6-3
TGTGCCAGCAGCGGGGATCAGCCCCAGCATTTT
CASSGDQPQHF
>.|.|TRBJ2-3|TRBV9
TGTGCCAGCAGCACATCCGGGGGGCGCACAGATACGCAGTATTTT
CASSTSGGRTDTQYF
>.|.|TRBJ2-2|TRBV27
TGTGCCAGCAGTTTATCCCAGGGGGGGAACACCGGGGAGCTGTTTTTT
CASSLSQGGNTGELFF
>.|.|TRBJ1-5|TRBV19
TGTGCCAGTAGTATAGATCGAAGTGTTGGACAGCCAACTACCCATCAGCCCCAGCATTTT
CASSIDRSVGQPTTHQPQHF
>.|.|TRBJ1-2|TRBV2
TGTGCCAGCAGTGAACCCCAGGGTAGCTATGGCTACACCTTC
CASSEPQGSYGYTF
>.|few|TRBJ1-5|TRBV24-1
TGTGCCACCAGTGATTTGGCCAATCAGCCCCAGCATTTT
CATSDLANQPQHF
>.|.|TRBJ2-7|TRBV5-4
TGTGCCAGCAGCTTGTCGAAGCGACCCGCCTACGAGCAGTACTTC
CASSLSKRPAYEQYF
>.|few|TRBJ1-1|TRBV6-6
TGTGCCAGCAGTTACTTATCGGGCGAAGCTTTCTTT
CASSYLSGEAFF
>TRBD1|.|TRBJ2-3|TRBV27
TGTGCCAGCAGTTTATATCCCCCCTCGACAGGGAAGACAGATACGCAGTATTTT
CASSLYPPSTGKTDTQYF
>TRBD1|few|TRBJ2-3|TRBV7-9
TGTGCCAGCAGCCCGGGACAGCAGACGCAGTATTTT
CASSPGQQTQYF
>.|.|TRBJ1-1|TRBV5-1
TGCGCCAGCAGCTTGGAACAGGGTACCACTGAAGCTTTCTTT
CASSLEQGTTEAFF
>TRBD2|.|TRBJ2-1|TRBV2
TGTGCCAGCAGCGTCCCCGCCGTTATGGGGCCGGGCGGGAGGGATGAGCAGTTCTTC
CASSVPAVMGPGGRDEQFF
>.|.|TRBJ1-2|TRBV13
TGTGCCAGCAGCAGCAGGAGGGTGGGCTATGGCTACACCTTC
CASSSRRVGYGYTF
>.|.|TRBJ1-1|TRBV6-6
TGTGCCAGCAGCGAGGACACCAGCACTGAAGCTTTCTTT
CASSEDTSTEAFF
>TRBD2|.|TRBJ2-3|TRBV28
TGTGCCAGCAACCGGACTAGCGGTAACACAGATACGCAGTATTTT
CASNRTSGNTDTQYF
>TRBD1|.|TRBJ2-3|TRBV10-3
TGTGCCATCAGTAAAGCTCGGGACAGAGACACAGATACGCAGTATTTT
CAISKARDRDTDTQYF
>.|.|TRBJ2-1|TRBV6-6
TGTGCCAGCAGTTATTTTCTGGGGGGGCCTCCGGATGAGCAGTTCTTC
CASSYFLGGPPDEQFF
>.|.|TRBJ2-7|TRBV6-2/TRBV6-3
TGTGCCAGCACCTCGGACAGTCACAGCTCCTACGAGCAGTACTTC
CASTSDSHSSYEQYF
>TRBD1|.|TRBJ1-6|TRBV4-2
TGTGCCAGCAGCCAATTATCGACAGGGTCAAGTTCACCCCTCCACTTT
CASSQLSTGSSSPLHF
>TRBD1|.|TRBJ2-1|TRBV5-4
TGTGCCAGCAACCTCCGGGACAGGGGTAACAATGAGCAGTTCTTC
CASNLRDRGNNEQFF
>TRBD1|.|TRBJ1-6|TRBV27
TGTGCCAGCAGTTTTTGGGACAGGGTAAATTCACCCCTCCACTTT
CASSFWDRVNSPLHF
>.|.|TRBJ2-3|TRBV6-8
TGTGCCAGCAGTTACACTGGGGGGGCCAGAGATACGCAGTATTTT
CASSYTGGARDTQYF
>.|few|TRBJ2-1|TRBV24-1
TGTGCCACCAGTGATTCCAACTACAATGAGCAGTTCTTC
CATSDSNYNEQFF